The clone carrying this T cell receptor beta chain showed up just a few times. TCRdb re-called the PCR reads with MiXCR, one entry per CDR3 protein. This sample carries about 15,000 distinct CDR3 sequences, roughly half of them seen once, and the ten largest clones take approximately 35%. This entry comes from a study of tumor-infiltrating lymphocytes in oesophageal squamous cell carcinoma. The CDR3 covers 13 residues. V was clipped by 3 bases and J by 4 bases, with 9 bases between them. The germline V gene encodes CDR1 SGHVS and CDR2 FQNEAQ. The source is a female donor with esophageal squamous cell carcinoma. Sequencing was carried out using esophageal tumor tissue. The J gene is TRBJ2-5, the V gene TRBV7-8; D gene uncertain. The CDR3 sequence: CASSFSGGETQYF. CDR3 coding DNA: TGTGCCAGCAGCTTTTCGGGCGGAGAGACCCAGTACTTC.